Below, one TCR beta chain is given with its context. Clones were sequenced by immunoSEQ multiplex PCR, and TCRdb holds only the in-frame ones, with some missing. The top ten hold 9.5% to 13% of the sample, which has some 120,000 clones, approximately 87% seen once. This specimen comes from a study of control samples from healthy donors and cancer patients. Trimming stripped 8 bases from V and 4 bases from J, with 24 bases between. This CDR3 is built from 16 residues. Germline values: CDR1 LNHDA, CDR2 SQIVND (reference sequence). The sample comprised blood. This TCR was sampled from a young man in good health. The V gene is TRBV19, the J gene TRBJ2-7, with no clear D. In DNA form, the CDR3 reads TGTGCCAGTTCCCGCGACGCGACTGCTCTGGGGTACGAGCAGTACTTC. Its protein is CASSRDATALGYEQYF.